What follows describes a single T cell receptor (beta chain). What it recognizes is unknown. This may be a read error: a much more frequent sequence differs by one nucleotide. TCRdb fed the PCR reads into MiXCR, producing one record per CDR3 protein. The sample has about 640,000 distinct CDR3 sequences; 15% to 20% are singletons. The data originate from a study of molecular identifiers for immune sequencing clone quantification. The length of the CDR3 is 14 residues. Study-wide points: Approximately 980,000 naive cells reportedly did not prevent detection of spiked Jurkat TCR RNA from one cell.

The V gene is TRBV5-3, the J gene TRBJ2-3; TRBD2 agrees at 13 bases. TRBV5-3 is assigned to the ORF class and has an uncertain function. The receptor was derived from a human donor in good health. Some libraries in this study had Jurkat cell RNA spiked in. The sample taken for sequencing was naive CD8+ T cells from blood, with Jurkat cell RNA spiked in. The subset is: FACS-sorted CD8+CD4-CCR7+CD45RA+ naive T cells. The CDR3 loop reads CASSYGTSGTARYF. Written as DNA, the CDR3 is TGTGCCAGCAGCTACGGGACTAGCGGGACGGCGCGGTATTTT.